This T cell receptor (beta chain) originates from a study of cytomegalovirus exposure and HLA in healthy donors. On the study more broadly: Earlier, some 170 million T cells were analyzed, and some 120 million unique TCR beta sequences were found among them.

Study outcomes and limitations: TCR beta chains associated with HLA were, in a later analysis, more clonally expanded than equally common others. Most subjects' HLA-A and HLA-B alleles were reportedly predicted from TCR beta sequences.

Primers for the PCR totalled 60 Vbeta and 13 Jbeta. TCRdb's copy holds only in-frame clones and misses some; the assay was immunoSEQ multiplex PCR. The top ten hold approximately 2.8% of the sample, which has fewer than 150,000 clones, under 80% seen once. Comment on this clone: No antigen is known for it.

This TCR was recovered from a male donor in good health and CMV-seronegative. Sequenced sample: PBMCs.

CDR3 sequence (DNA): TGTGCCAGCAGTAAGGGGCTCACCATATATTTT. Translation: CASSKGLTIYF. This chain links TRBV6-5 with TRBJ1-3, with D tentatively TRBD1 (5 bases). This CDR3 has 11 residues. From germline, CDR1 is MNHEY and CDR2 SVGAGI. Trimming removed 5 bases at V and 9 bases at J, with 8 bases between.